This T cell receptor (beta chain) was documented in a study of identical twins. General study findings and limits: Donors were not followed over many years; analysis was cross-sectional. Zero-insertion analyses might be partly confounded by invariant T cells like MAIT and iNKT.

A universal primer site arose from template switching, and cDNA bore unique molecular identifiers. TCRdb re-derived calls from the 5' RACE reads in MiXCR, one entry per CDR3 protein. The repertoire holds 570,000 or so distinct CDR3 sequences, with 9.6% as singletons. This clonotype was counted ten times or more. The antigen is unknown. The CDR3 extends over 15 amino acids. Trimming took 1 base from V and 4 from J; bases not matched to a gene: 5. CDR1 is LGHDT, CDR2 YNNKEL, per germline (reference sequence). These data were likewise used in another study, on yellow fever vaccine responses in identical twins. That paper adds: Reported findings indicate that twins' vaccine T cell responses seemed partially convergent, partially personalized.

The chain carries TRBV3-1 and TRBJ1-2; TRBD1 aligns across 8 bases. Sequencing used PBMCs. The clonotype originates from a woman younger than 30 in good health. The CDR3 DNA sequence: TGTGCCAGCAGCCAAGGGACAGGGTGGAGCTATGGCTACACCTTC. It encodes CASSQGTGWSYGYTF. Filled out from reference TRBV3-1 and TRBJ1-2, the complete variable domain reads DTAVSQTPKYLVTQMGNDKSIKCEQNLGHDTMYWYKQDSKKFLKIMFSYNNKELIINETVPNRFSPKSPDKAHLNLHINSLELGDSAVYFCASSQGTGWSYGYTFGSGTRLTVV.